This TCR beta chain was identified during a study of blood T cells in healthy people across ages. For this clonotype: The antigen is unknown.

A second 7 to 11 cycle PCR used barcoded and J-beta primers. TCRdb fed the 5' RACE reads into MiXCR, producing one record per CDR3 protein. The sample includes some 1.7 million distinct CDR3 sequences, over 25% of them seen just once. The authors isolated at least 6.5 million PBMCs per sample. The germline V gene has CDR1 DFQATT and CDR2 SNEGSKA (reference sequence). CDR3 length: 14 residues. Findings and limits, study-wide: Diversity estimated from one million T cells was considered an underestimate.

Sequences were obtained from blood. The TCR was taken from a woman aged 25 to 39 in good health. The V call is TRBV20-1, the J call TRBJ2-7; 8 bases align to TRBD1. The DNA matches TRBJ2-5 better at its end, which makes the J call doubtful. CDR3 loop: CSARLTGAHQTQYF. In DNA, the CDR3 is TGCAGTGCTAGATTGACAGGGGCACATCAGACCCAGTACTTC.